This T cell receptor beta chain was sequenced during a study of radiotherapy plus CTLA-4 blockade in lung cancer. The data were produced by immunoSEQ multiplex PCR, yet TCRdb's version contains in-frame clones alone and is incomplete. The table includes some 110,000 clones, about 77% detected once. Concerning this clone itself: Germline and junction disagree at one end, which may indicate a read error.

CDR3 size: 11 residues. In germline, CDR1 is MNHNS, CDR2 SASEGT. The receptor comes from a human donor with non-small cell lung cancer who had a partial response to radiotherapy plus ipilimumab. V and J are TRBV6-1 and TRBJ2-7; 8 nucleotides align to TRBD2. This material consisted of peripheral blood, taken from a patient treated with radiotherapy plus ipilimumab. CDR3 protein: CASSHSGGLNF. In nucleotides, the CDR3 is TGTGCCAGCAGCCACTCGGGGGGGCTGAACTTC.